These T cell receptor beta chains were read from a single sample in a study of cytomegalovirus exposure and HLA in healthy donors. Measured with immunoSEQ multiplex PCR; TCRdb has only the in-frame clones, and not every one. This table holds 55,000 to 65,000 clones, roughly 80% found once. The sample consisted of PBMCs. The receptors were sampled from a woman younger than 45 in good health and CMV-seronegative. CDR3s include the opening cysteine and the closing phenylalanine or tryptophan. Each record gives: CDR3 DNA, CDR3 protein, clone size, D gene, J gene, V gene. D genes are given only for firm matches. For some rows the clone size is stated as once, few or many, or as a class when expanded; others skip it.

CDR3 DNA: TGTGCCAGCAGTTCCGGACAGAGAACTAATGAAAAACTGTTTTTT
CDR3 protein: CASSSGQRTNEKLFF
clone size: NA
D gene: NA
J gene: TRBJ1-4
V gene: TRBV6-5

CDR3 DNA: TGCGCCAGCAGCTTGAGGGGCTGGAACACTGAAGCTTTCTTT
CDR3 protein: CASSLRGWNTEAFF
clone size: few
D gene: NA
J gene: TRBJ1-1
V gene: TRBV5-1

CDR3 DNA: TGTGCCAGCAGTTTAAGCTTTGCGGGGGTTGGTAATTCACCCCTCCACTTT
CDR3 protein: CASSLSFAGVGNSPLHF
clone size: few
D gene: NA
J gene: TRBJ1-6
V gene: TRBV28

CDR3 DNA: TGTGCCAGCAGTTTGGGGGCAGACACCCTGAGAACTGAAGCTTTCTTT
CDR3 protein: CASSLGADTLRTEAFF
clone size: once
D gene: NA
J gene: TRBJ1-1
V gene: TRBV27

CDR3 DNA: TGTGCCAGTAGTATAGTGGGGGACATTTACAATGAGCAGTTCTTC
CDR3 protein: CASSIVGDIYNEQFF
clone size: NA
D gene: NA
J gene: TRBJ2-1
V gene: TRBV19

CDR3 DNA: TGTGCCTGGAGTGGACAGGGGTTTGAAAAACTGTTTTTT
CDR3 protein: CAWSGQGFEKLFF
clone size: NA
D gene: TRBD1
J gene: TRBJ1-4
V gene: TRBV30

CDR3 DNA: TGTGCCAGCATCCAAAAGGGCAGGGGTACAGAGGGCTACACCTTC
CDR3 protein: CASIQKGRGTEGYTF
clone size: NA
D gene: NA
J gene: TRBJ1-2
V gene: TRBV6-1

CDR3 DNA: TGTGCCAGCAGTTTAGACACCGGCCGGGAGCAGTTCTTC
CDR3 protein: CASSLDTGREQFF
clone size: few
D gene: NA
J gene: TRBJ2-1
V gene: TRBV27

CDR3 DNA: TGTGCCAGCAGCTTGCGCAGGGGCCCCTATGGCTACACCTTC
CDR3 protein: CASSLRRGPYGYTF
clone size: NA
D gene: NA
J gene: TRBJ1-2
V gene: TRBV5-6

CDR3 DNA: TGTGCCAGCAGCTTAGCGCACCAGGGCTACGAGCAGTACTTC
CDR3 protein: CASSLAHQGYEQYF
clone size: NA
D gene: NA
J gene: TRBJ2-7
V gene: TRBV7-8

CDR3 DNA: TGCGCCAGCAGCCAAGAGCCGGTCACCGGGGAGCTGTTTTTT
CDR3 protein: CASSQEPVTGELFF
clone size: NA
D gene: NA
J gene: TRBJ2-2
V gene: TRBV4-3

CDR3 DNA: TGCGCCAGCAGCCAGTCACAGGGGAATCAGCCCCAGCATTTT
CDR3 protein: CASSQSQGNQPQHF
clone size: once
D gene: TRBD1
J gene: TRBJ1-5
V gene: TRBV4-1

CDR3 DNA: TGTGCCAGCAGCTTAAAATCAGGGGGCTCATCCTATAATTCACCCCTCCACTTT
CDR3 protein: CASSLKSGGSSYNSPLHF
clone size: NA
D gene: TRBD1
J gene: TRBJ1-6
V gene: TRBV7-8

CDR3 DNA: TGTGCCAGCAGCCCCCCCGGGCAGGGCTATGGCTACACCTTC
CDR3 protein: CASSPPGQGYGYTF
clone size: NA
D gene: NA
J gene: TRBJ1-2
V gene: TRBV9

CDR3 DNA: TGTGCCAGCAGCTTAGACGCATGGACAGGGGACACTGAAGCTTTCTTT
CDR3 protein: CASSLDAWTGDTEAFF
clone size: NA
D gene: TRBD1
J gene: TRBJ1-1
V gene: TRBV11-3

CDR3 DNA: TGCGCCAGCTCTAGCGGGAGCGGGAACAATGAGCAGTTCTTC
CDR3 protein: CASSSGSGNNEQFF
clone size: NA
D gene: TRBD2
J gene: TRBJ2-1
V gene: TRBV5-1

CDR3 DNA: TGTGCCAGCAGTGAAACCCCCGACAGAAACTATGGCTACACCTTC
CDR3 protein: CASSETPDRNYGYTF
clone size: NA
D gene: NA
J gene: TRBJ1-2
V gene: TRBV25-1

CDR3 DNA: TGTGCCAGCAGCAGAACAGGGGGCGGGGGGGAGACCCAGTACTTC
CDR3 protein: CASSRTGGGGETQYF
clone size: NA
D gene: NA
J gene: TRBJ2-5
V gene: TRBV7-8

CDR3 DNA: TGCGCCAGCAGTACCCTTTCGAGTGGGAGGGACAATGAGCAGTTCTTC
CDR3 protein: CASSTLSSGRDNEQFF
clone size: NA
D gene: TRBD2
J gene: TRBJ2-1
V gene: TRBV5-1

CDR3 DNA: TGTGCCTCGATCGTTACAGGGGAAGCTTTCTTT
CDR3 protein: CASIVTGEAFF
clone size: NA
D gene: NA
J gene: TRBJ1-1
V gene: TRBV30

CDR3 DNA: TGTGCCAGCAGTTTATCGGGGGGAAACAATCAGCCCCAGCATTTT
CDR3 protein: CASSLSGGNNQPQHF
clone size: NA
D gene: NA
J gene: TRBJ1-5
V gene: TRBV27

CDR3 DNA: TGTGCCTGGAGTGTATTCCCGACAGTGAACACTGAAGCTTTCTTT
CDR3 protein: CAWSVFPTVNTEAFF
clone size: once
D gene: NA
J gene: TRBJ1-1
V gene: TRBV30

CDR3 DNA: TGTGCCAGCAGCTTGGGGGGGTTTAACTATGGCTACACCTTC
CDR3 protein: CASSLGGFNYGYTF
clone size: NA
D gene: NA
J gene: TRBJ1-2
V gene: TRBV7-6

CDR3 DNA: TGTGCCAGTAGTTCCGGACAGGGCCCAGATACGCAGTATTTT
CDR3 protein: CASSSGQGPDTQYF
clone size: NA
D gene: TRBD1
J gene: TRBJ2-3
V gene: TRBV19

CDR3 DNA: TGTGCCAGCAGCTCGGACAGAGGGAGCTATGGCTACACCTTC
CDR3 protein: CASSSDRGSYGYTF
clone size: NA
D gene: NA
J gene: TRBJ1-2
V gene: TRBV7-9

CDR3 DNA: TGTGCCAGCAGCTTAGAACAGGGTGGCGAGACCCAGTACTTC
CDR3 protein: CASSLEQGGETQYF
clone size: few
D gene: NA
J gene: TRBJ2-5
V gene: TRBV11-3

CDR3 DNA: TGTGCCAGCTCACCACCATTACACGAACCGACCTACGAGCAGTACTTC
CDR3 protein: CASSPPLHEPTYEQYF
clone size: NA
D gene: NA
J gene: TRBJ2-7
V gene: TRBV18

CDR3 DNA: TGTGCCAGCAGCCAGCGGAGTGGCAGCGGCACAGATACGCAGTATTTT
CDR3 protein: CASSQRSGSGTDTQYF
clone size: few
D gene: NA
J gene: TRBJ2-3
V gene: TRBV27

CDR3 DNA: TGTGCCACCAGCAAGGGGGCTAACTACGAGCAGTACTTC
CDR3 protein: CATSKGANYEQYF
clone size: NA
D gene: TRBD1
J gene: TRBJ2-7
V gene: TRBV15

CDR3 DNA: TGTGCCACCAGCAGAGAGGACAGGGGTAATGGGGAGCAGTTCTTC
CDR3 protein: CATSREDRGNGEQFF
clone size: NA
D gene: TRBD1
J gene: TRBJ2-1
V gene: TRBV15

CDR3 DNA: TGTGCCAGCAGCCAAGGGGCGGGAGGGGCCACAGATACGCAGTATTTT
CDR3 protein: CASSQGAGGATDTQYF
clone size: NA
D gene: TRBD2
J gene: TRBJ2-3
V gene: TRBV4-2

CDR3 DNA: TGTGCCAGCTCCCCGGGACAGGGTAGGGGCAATGAGCAGTTCTTC
CDR3 protein: CASSPGQGRGNEQFF
clone size: NA
D gene: TRBD1
J gene: TRBJ2-1
V gene: TRBV18

CDR3 DNA: TGTGCCAGCAGTTTAGTAGGGAGTACAGATACGCAGTATTTT
CDR3 protein: CASSLVGSTDTQYF
clone size: NA
D gene: NA
J gene: TRBJ2-3
V gene: TRBV27

CDR3 DNA: TGTGCCAGCAGCGCCAGCCGGACGGGAAACTATGGCTACACCTTC
CDR3 protein: CASSASRTGNYGYTF
clone size: NA
D gene: NA
J gene: TRBJ1-2
V gene: TRBV9

CDR3 DNA: TGTGCCAGCAGCTTGGACAGACGGAACACTGAAGCTTTCTTT
CDR3 protein: CASSLDRRNTEAFF
clone size: NA
D gene: NA
J gene: TRBJ1-1
V gene: TRBV7-9

CDR3 DNA: TGTGCCAGCAGCTTGCCGACTAGCGGGGGCACCTCCTACAATGAGCAGTTCTTC
CDR3 protein: CASSLPTSGGTSYNEQFF
clone size: NA
D gene: TRBD2
J gene: TRBJ2-1
V gene: TRBV7-8

CDR3 DNA: TGTGCCAGCAGCGTAGGTAGCTCTGGGGCCAACGTCCTGACTTTC
CDR3 protein: CASSVGSSGANVLTF
clone size: NA
D gene: NA
J gene: TRBJ2-6
V gene: TRBV9